This TCR beta chain was sequenced during a study of T cell changes during pregnancy in multiple sclerosis. Measured with immunoSEQ multiplex PCR; TCRdb has only the in-frame clones, and not every one. Of almost 55,000 clones listed, 90% are singletons. CDR3 length equals 13 residues. Per germline, CDR1 LGHNA and CDR2 YSLEER. J gave up 6 bases and V 4 bases, and 5 bases lay outside the gene matches. The origin of this receptor is a female donor with multiple sclerosis, enrolled in a pregnancy study. The V call is TRBV4-3, the J call TRBJ1-2; 7 positions match TRBD1. Sequencing used CD8+ T cells from peripheral blood mononuclear cells, obtained before pregnancy. The chain's CDR3 is CASSPTGQDGYTF. CDR3 bases: TGCGCCAGCAGCCCGACAGGGCAGGATGGCTACACCTTC.